The rows below give T cell receptor beta chains drawn from one sample of a study of Ad26.COV2.S vaccination and SARS-CoV-2 variants. Here immunoSEQ multiplex PCR was the method, and the copy in TCRdb shows in-frame clones only, minus some. Of about 350,000 clones in the sample, 92% were seen once. The sample here was peripheral blood, taken after recovery from COVID-19. All receptors come from a human donor who had recovered from COVID-19. The CDR3 runs from the conserved cysteine through the conserved F or W. A D gene is named only where the DNA matches it firmly. Only part of the rows carry a size: once, few, many, or a class if the clone is expanded.

CDR3nt	CDR3aa	d_gene	j_gene	v_gene	abundance
TGCAGCGCCCTTCAGGGCCGCACCGGGGAGCTGTTTTTT	CSALQGRTGELFF	NA	TRBJ2-2	TRBV29-1	NA
TGTGCCAGCAGCCGCAGAGAGTCTGAAGCTTTCTTT	CASSRRESEAFF	NA	TRBJ1-1	TRBV9	NA
TGTGCCAGCTCACCACCGATAGTAAATGAGCAGTTCTTC	CASSPPIVNEQFF	NA	TRBJ2-1	TRBV18	NA
TGTGCCAGCAGTTCACAGGGAGTTTGGACTGAAGCTTTCTTT	CASSSQGVWTEAFF	NA	TRBJ1-1	TRBV6-5	NA
TGCAGCGTCACTACTTGGGACACCCCCAAAAACATTCAGTACTTC	CSVTTWDTPKNIQYF	NA	TRBJ2-4	TRBV29-1	NA
TGTGCCATCATGGACAGTCAATATGGCTACACCTTC	CAIMDSQYGYTF	NA	TRBJ1-2	TRBV10-3	NA
TGTGCCGACCCCGACCCTTACAATGAGCAGTTCTTC	CADPDPYNEQFF	NA	TRBJ2-1	TRBV7-3	NA
TGTGCCAGTACCCCTCAGGGAAATCAGCCCCAGCATTTT	CASTPQGNQPQHF	NA	TRBJ1-5	TRBV19	NA
TGTGCCAGCAGCTTAGCGCTCGGCTCCTCATATGGCTACACCTTC	CASSLALGSSYGYTF	NA	TRBJ1-2	TRBV7-9	few
TGTGCCAGCAGCCAGATGGGACACGACAACTATGGCTACACCTTC	CASSQMGHDNYGYTF	NA	TRBJ1-2	TRBV13	NA
TGTGCCAGCAGTTACGGGCCGATTTATGGCTACACCTTC	CASSYGPIYGYTF	NA	TRBJ1-2	TRBV6-2/TRBV6-3	NA
TGTGCCAGCAGTCGCGGGACAACCCGGCTTGAGCAGTACTTC	CASSRGTTRLEQYF	NA	TRBJ2-7	TRBV2	NA
TGCAGCGTAGTGAAAACGGGGGTGGCAGATACGCAGTATTTT	CSVVKTGVADTQYF	NA	TRBJ2-3	TRBV29-1	NA
TGTGCCAGTATGGTCGGGGATTCGCGCGGGTATGGCTACACCTTC	CASMVGDSRGYGYTF	NA	TRBJ1-2	TRBV19	NA
TGTGCCAGCAGCTTAATGGCGGGGGGAGGGGATACGCAGTATTTT	CASSLMAGGGDTQYF	TRBD2	TRBJ2-3	TRBV7-2	NA
TGTGCCAGCAGCCAGTTGGGGACAGCGAATAACTATGGCTACACCTTC	CASSQLGTANNYGYTF	TRBD1	TRBJ1-2	TRBV4-2	NA
TGTGCCAGCAGTGCGACAGCCGGGCAGCCCCAGCATTTT	CASSATAGQPQHF	NA	TRBJ1-5	TRBV2	NA
TGTGCCAGCAGCGGACCGGGACCCATCCTCGGTGGCTACACCTTC	CASSGPGPILGGYTF	NA	TRBJ1-2	TRBV9	NA
TGTGCCAGCACCCGCCTCACAATGAACACTGAAGCTTTCTTT	CASTRLTMNTEAFF	NA	TRBJ1-1	TRBV7-2	NA
TGCGCCAGCACCGACCCTAGTTGGGAGTACTACGAGCAGTACTTC	CASTDPSWEYYEQYF	NA	TRBJ2-7	TRBV5-1	NA
TGTGCCATCAGTGAGTCGAGGGACGAGCAGTACTTC	CAISESRDEQYF	NA	TRBJ2-7	TRBV10-3	NA
TGCAGCGTTGCTTGGACAGTCAATGAGCAGTTCTTC	CSVAWTVNEQFF	NA	TRBJ2-1	TRBV29-1	NA
TGTGCCAGTAGTATAGACCCCTACAGGGGGGTTGGAGAGACCCAGTACTTC	CASSIDPYRGVGETQYF	TRBD1	TRBJ2-5	TRBV19	NA
TGCGCCAGCAGCTTGGAAGGGGCCGCCTACGAGCAGTACTTC	CASSLEGAAYEQYF	NA	TRBJ2-7	TRBV5-1	NA
TGTGCCAGCAGCTTAGGCACTGGATACAATGAGCAGTTCTTC	CASSLGTGYNEQFF	NA	TRBJ2-1	TRBV11-2	NA
TGTGCCAGCAGCCGCGGACAGGGTGGAACAGATACGCAGTATTTT	CASSRGQGGTDTQYF	TRBD1	TRBJ2-3	TRBV9	NA